Presented here are 21 T cell receptor beta chains from one specimen sequenced in a study of T-cell memory formation after mild COVID-19 (dated by TCRdb to about 2021). Libraries were built with 5' RACE. Instrument on record: Illumina NovaSeq 6000. The public sequencing data were trimmed at Q25 with fastp and processed into clonotypes with MiXCR by TCRdb, which kept only in-frame beta chains. Every entry covers one CDR3 protein and lists the most common genes and DNA from its rows. The sample table shows around 310,000 distinct CDR3 sequences, and 20% to 25% are seen once. The ten largest account for roughly a fifth of the sample. The sample consisted of PBMCs or a T cell subset sorted from them (not recorded which). All receptors derive from a man aged 18 to 29 who had mild COVID-19 (a few samples of this study predate the infection). The sample titles of this study are shuffled in the database, so cell type and time point are left out; the donor was told from shared clones.

This clonotype was counted a few times. The CDR3 here is CATRQGIDYGYTF. The CDR3 bases are TGTGCCACCCGACAGGGGATCGACTATGGCTACACCTTC. This rearrangement joins TRBV6-1 to TRBJ1-2; 8 bases agree with TRBD1. Trimming cost V 10 bases and J 3 bases; bases outside gene matches: 7. The germline gives CDR1 MNHNS, CDR2 SASEGT. The CDR3 has 13 amino acids.

The table lists this clonotype with a count of one. The rearrangement uses TRBV7-2 and TRBJ1-6, with 8 bases lining up with TRBD1. The V segment lost 3 bases and the J segment 9 bases; nucleotides outside the gene matches: 4. Germline V lookup: CDR1 SGHTA, CDR2 FQGNSA. The CDR3 consists of 14 residues. As DNA, the CDR3 is TGTGCCAGCAGCTTCGACAGGGGAGGTTCACCCCTCCACTTT. Translated, it gives CASSFDRGGSPLHF.

This chain connects TRBV24-1 to TRBJ2-5; maybe TRBD1 (6 bases). Trimming took off 3 bases at V and 7 bases at J, with 14 bases between the two ends. This CDR3 has 14 residues. Germline V gene data show CDR1 as KGHDR and CDR2 as SFDVKD. For the CDR3, the DNA is TGTGCCACCAGTGATCCCGGACAGCCGGGGACCCAGTACTTC. Translated: CATSDPGQPGTQYF.

V and J are TRBV5-1 and TRBJ2-3; D ambiguous. V gave up 4 bases and J gave up 1 base, with 10 bases separating them. Germline V CDR1 and CDR2: SGHRS, YFSETQ. The CDR3 totals 14 residues. The CDR3 region has the DNA TGCGCCAGCAGCAATGTCTTCGGCACAGATACGCAGTATTTT. It codes for CASSNVFGTDTQYF.

The chain's CDR3 is CSVVPGVGGYTF. The CDR3 bases are TGCAGCGTTGTCCCAGGGGTTGGTGGCTACACCTTC. The rearrangement uses TRBV29-1 and TRBJ1-2, with a tentative D call TRBD1 (6 bases). CDR1 SQVTM and CDR2 ANQGSEA come from the germline V gene. V lost 4 bases, J lost 7 bases, and 13 bases lay in between. The CDR3 has 12 amino acids.

The table lists this clonotype with many counts. This rearrangement joins TRBV4-1 to TRBJ2-3; D is perhaps TRBD2 (6 bases). The CDR3 has 15 amino acids. Trimming stripped 3 bases from V and 3 bases from J, with 13 bases between. Germline lookup yields CDR1 MGHRA and CDR2 YSYEKL. The CDR3: CASSHTRLATDTQYF. Here the CDR3 DNA reads TGCGCCAGCAGCCACACAAGGCTAGCGACAGATACGCAGTATTTT.

A few counts support this clonotype. The V gene is TRBV7-9, the J gene TRBJ2-3, with D perhaps TRBD1 (6 bases). Per germline, CDR1 SEHNR and CDR2 FQNEAQ (reference sequence). The CDR3 is made up of 16 amino acids. Trimming stripped 7 bases from V and 2 bases from J, with 19 bases between. The CDR3 sequence: CASIIGLGTNTDTQYF. CDR3 sequence (DNA): TGTGCCAGCATCATAGGACTCGGGACAAACACAGATACGCAGTATTTT.

This clonotype was observed a handful of times. The chain couples TRBV7-7 to TRBJ2-5; 8 bases are a match to TRBD2. J was trimmed by 4 bases and V by 5 bases; bases with no gene match: 15. Germline CDR1 reads SSHAT; CDR2 reads FNYEAQ (reference sequence). This CDR3 contains 17 residues. The CDR3 spells CASSTFPGTRGSETQYF. The DNA for the CDR3 is TGTGCCAGCAGCACCTTTCCCGGGACTAGAGGGTCAGAGACCCAGTACTTC. The full variable domain, in which reference TRBV7-7 and TRBJ2-5 provide the parts outside the CDR3, is GAGVSQSPRYKVTKRGQDVTLRCDPISSHATLYWYQQALGQGPEFLTYFNYEAQPDKSGLPSDRFSAERPEGSISTLTIQRTEQRDSAMYRCASSTFPGTRGSETQYFGPGTRLLVL.

The V gene is TRBV4-3, the J gene TRBJ1-1; perhaps TRBD1 as D (6 bases). The V gene lost 4 bases and the J gene lost 1 base, with 19 bases spanning the gap. Looked up from germline, CDR1 is LGHNA and CDR2 is YSLEER. The CDR3 extends over 17 amino acids. DNA of the CDR3: TGCGCCAGCAGCCCGAGCTGGATGGGGGCCCAGAACACTGAAGCTTTCTTT. As protein: CASSPSWMGAQNTEAFF.

The gene calls are TRBV7-2 and TRBJ1-1; a weak D match, TRBD1 (6 bases). The V and J ends lost 4 bases and 8 bases respectively, with 11 bases between them. The CDR3 contains 12 residues. Germline CDR1 SGHTA, CDR2 FQGNSA. The CDR3 here is CASSSGQREAFF. CDR3 bases: TGTGCCAGCAGCTCAGGACAGAGAGAAGCTTTCTTT.

V gene TRBV5-6 combines with J gene TRBJ1-1; 7 bases map to TRBD1. CDR1 is SGHDT and CDR2 is YYEEEE in the germline V gene. The CDR3 has 12 amino acids. The junction had 5 bases not matched to a gene; V was cut back by 7 bases and J by 5 bases. The CDR3 loop is CASATGVTEAFF. The CDR3 nucleotides are TGTGCCAGCGCCACAGGGGTTACTGAAGCTTTCTTT.

V and J are TRBV7-8 and TRBJ2-1; possibly TRBD2 for D (5 bases). Looked up from germline, CDR1 is SGHVS and CDR2 is FQNEAQ. V lost 5 bases to trimming and J lost 9 bases, with 14 bases between them. The CDR3 runs 13 residues. DNA of the CDR3: TGTGCCAGCAGCCCGTCACTAGATTTTGAGCAGTTCTTC. Residues: CASSPSLDFEQFF.

The genes are TRBV29-1 and TRBJ2-7; D unresolved. CDR1 is SQVTM, CDR2 ANQGSEA, per germline. Trimming removed 4 bases at V and 3 bases at J, with 10 bases between. This CDR3 contains 12 residues. The CDR3 region is CSVAGVGYEQYF. CDR3 bases: TGCAGCGTTGCTGGTGTCGGCTACGAGCAGTACTTC.

This clonotype was seen a handful of times. This chain joins TRBV19 and TRBJ2-1; D is unclear. Looked up from germline, CDR1 is LNHDA and CDR2 is SQIVND (reference sequence). Trimming removed 3 bases from V and 7 bases from J, with 7 bases in between. CDR3 length equals 12 residues. This CDR3 reads CASSIPPNEQFF. The CDR3 nucleotides are TGTGCCAGTAGTATTCCCCCGAATGAGCAGTTCTTC.

This clonotype was counted once. The chain is built from TRBV5-1 and TRBJ1-1; D possibly corresponds to TRBD1 (5 bases). Between the trimmed V and J ends, which lost 0 bases and 1 base, there was a span of 10 bases. The germline V gene encodes CDR1 SGHRS and CDR2 YFSETQ. This CDR3 has 15 residues. CDR3 loop: CASSLVGVGNTEAFF. The CDR3 DNA reads TGCGCCAGCAGCTTGGTAGGGGTTGGGAACACTGAAGCTTTCTTT.

The chain carries TRBV4-1 and TRBJ1-6, with 9 bases that match TRBD1. CDR1 is MGHRA and CDR2 is YSYEKL in the germline V gene. The V segment lost 4 bases and the J segment 6 bases; nucleotides outside the gene matches: 4. The CDR3 contains 15 residues. CDR3 in amino acids: CASSRVTGGNSPLHF. In nucleotides, the CDR3 is TGCGCCAGCAGCCGCGTGACAGGGGGTAATTCACCCCTCCACTTT.

This clonotype was observed a handful of times. The gene calls are TRBV6-2 or TRBV6-3 and TRBJ1-6; 7 bases align to TRBD1. Germline CDR1 MNHEY, CDR2 SVGEGT. The CDR3 is 16 residues long. Trimming at V came to 0 bases and at J to 3 bases, leaving 2 bases not matched to a gene. In DNA, the CDR3 is TGTGCCAGCAGTTACTCTTGGGACAGCTATAATTCACCCCTCCACTTT. The encoded protein is CASSYSWDSYNSPLHF.

V is TRBV6-6 and J is TRBJ2-7; 8 bases fit TRBD2. Germline V gene lookup returns CDR1 MNHNY and CDR2 SVGAGI (reference sequence). There are 15 residues in the CDR3. The V and J ends lost 8 bases and 5 bases, in that order; junction bases with no gene match: 14. The CDR3 DNA is TGTGCCAGCGCTGGCTCCGGGACTAGTATACACGAGCAGTACTTC. Its translation: CASAGSGTSIHEQYF.

The chain carries TRBV29-1 and TRBJ2-1; possibly TRBD2 for D (6 bases). V was pared by 4 bases and J by 9 bases, with 13 bases between. CDR3 length: 12 residues. Germline CDR1 is SQVTM and CDR2 is ANQGSEA. CDR3 sequence reads: CSVGGGIAEQFF. The CDR3 nucleotides read TGCAGCGTTGGTGGGGGGATTGCTGAGCAGTTCTTC.

This clonotype was counted at least ten times. V usage is TRBV5-1 and J usage is TRBJ1-1; weak D call: TRBD1 (6 bases). CDR1 is SGHRS and CDR2 is YFSETQ in the germline V gene. The CDR3 contains 17 residues. V was trimmed by 2 bases and J by 6 bases, leaving 23 bases between them. The chain's CDR3 is CASSFRGGNFEASEAFF. CDR3 nucleotide sequence: TGCGCCAGCAGCTTTAGAGGGGGGAATTTTGAGGCTTCTGAAGCTTTCTTT.

This clonotype was recorded a few times. The chain is built from TRBV5-1 and TRBJ1-1; TRBD1 matches 8 bases. Germline V gene sequence: CDR1 SGHRS, CDR2 YFSETQ. The ends lost 4 bases at V and 4 bases at J; junction bases unmatched: 6. There are 14 residues in the CDR3. CDR3 nucleotides: TGCGCCAGCAGCCCGCAGGGGGCGAGCACTGAAGCTTTCTTT. This gives the protein CASSPQGASTEAFF.